This TCR beta chain appears in the sequencing data of a study of blood T cell repertoires in COVID-19. Cohort assignment relied on participant-reported clinical history. Assay used: immunoSEQ multiplex PCR; TCRdb lists only in-frame clones, some missing. This table has approximately 220,000 clones, over 75% appearing once. The CDR3 spans 13 residues. The V and J ends lost 7 bases and 8 bases, in that order; junction bases with no gene match: 8. The germline CDR1 and CDR2 sequences are MNHEY and SVGAGI. This sequence joins TRBV6-5 and TRBJ1-3; 7 nucleotides match TRBD1. The sample consisted of PBMCs or T cells enriched from blood (not recorded which). The clonotype comes from a woman under 30 in a cohort exposed to, infected with or recovered from COVID-19 (not recorded which). The CDR3 DNA is TGTGCCAGCATCGACAGGGAGATATACACCATATATTTT. Protein product: CASIDREIYTIYF.